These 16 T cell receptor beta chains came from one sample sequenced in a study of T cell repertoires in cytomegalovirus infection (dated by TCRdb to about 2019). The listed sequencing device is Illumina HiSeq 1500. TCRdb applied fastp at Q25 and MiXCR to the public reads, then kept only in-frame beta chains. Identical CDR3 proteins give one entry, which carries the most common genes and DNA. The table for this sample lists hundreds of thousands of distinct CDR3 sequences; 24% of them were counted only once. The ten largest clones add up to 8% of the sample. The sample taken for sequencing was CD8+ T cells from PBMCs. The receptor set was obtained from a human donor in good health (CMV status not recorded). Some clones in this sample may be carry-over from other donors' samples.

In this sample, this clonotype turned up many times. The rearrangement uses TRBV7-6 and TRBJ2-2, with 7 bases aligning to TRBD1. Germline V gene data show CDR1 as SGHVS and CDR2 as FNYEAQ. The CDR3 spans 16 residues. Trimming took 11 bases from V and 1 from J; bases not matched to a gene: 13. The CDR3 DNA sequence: TGTGCCTGCCTACACCGGGACAGAGGGAACACCGGGGAGCTGTTTTTT. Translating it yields CACLHRDRGNTGELFF.

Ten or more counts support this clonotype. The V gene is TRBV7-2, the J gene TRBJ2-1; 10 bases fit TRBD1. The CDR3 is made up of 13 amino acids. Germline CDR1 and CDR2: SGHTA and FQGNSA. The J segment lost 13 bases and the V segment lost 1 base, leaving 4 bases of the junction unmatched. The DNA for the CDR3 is TGTGCCAGCAGCTTAGGGGGACAGGGGAGACAGTTCTTC. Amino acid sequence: CASSLGGQGRQFF.

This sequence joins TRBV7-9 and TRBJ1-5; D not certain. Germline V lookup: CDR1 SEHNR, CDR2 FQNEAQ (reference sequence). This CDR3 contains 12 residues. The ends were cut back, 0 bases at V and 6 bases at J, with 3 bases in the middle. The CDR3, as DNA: TGTGCCAGCAGCTTAGCGCTTCAGCCCCAGCATTTT. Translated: CASSLALQPQHF.

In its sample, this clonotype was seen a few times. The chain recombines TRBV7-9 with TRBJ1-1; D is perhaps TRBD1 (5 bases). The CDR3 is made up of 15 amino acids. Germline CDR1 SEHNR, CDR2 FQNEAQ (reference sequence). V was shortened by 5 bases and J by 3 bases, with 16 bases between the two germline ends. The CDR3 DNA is TGTGCCAGCAGCCGAGCCCAGGCAGGGCACACTGAAGCTTTCTTT. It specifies CASSRAQAGHTEAFF.

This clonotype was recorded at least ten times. CDR3 nucleotide sequence: TGTGCCACCGTAGGGCAGATGAACACTGAAGCTTTCTTT. This translates into CATVGQMNTEAFF. The J gene is TRBJ1-1, the V gene TRBV7-9; D is unclear. The CDR3 consists of 13 residues. Germline CDR1 and CDR2: SEHNR and FQNEAQ (reference sequence). V lost 10 bases and J lost 0, with 12 bases in between.

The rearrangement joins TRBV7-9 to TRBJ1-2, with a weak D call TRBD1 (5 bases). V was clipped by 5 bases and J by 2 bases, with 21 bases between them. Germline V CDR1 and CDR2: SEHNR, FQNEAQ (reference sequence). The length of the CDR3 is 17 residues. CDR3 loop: CASSPPVRGPGNYGYTF. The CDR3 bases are TGTGCCAGCAGCCCTCCCGTGAGGGGCCCGGGGAACTATGGCTACACCTTC.

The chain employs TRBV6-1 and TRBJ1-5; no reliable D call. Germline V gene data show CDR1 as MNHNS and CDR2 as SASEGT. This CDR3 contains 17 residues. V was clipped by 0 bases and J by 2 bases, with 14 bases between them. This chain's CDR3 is CASSEAGGLYCNQPQHF. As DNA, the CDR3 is TGTGCCAGCAGTGAAGCAGGCGGGTTATATTGCAATCAGCCCCAGCATTTT.

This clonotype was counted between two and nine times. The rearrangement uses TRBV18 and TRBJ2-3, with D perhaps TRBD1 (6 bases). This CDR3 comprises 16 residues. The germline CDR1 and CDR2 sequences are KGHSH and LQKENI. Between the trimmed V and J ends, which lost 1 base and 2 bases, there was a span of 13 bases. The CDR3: CASSPRPNRDTDTQYF. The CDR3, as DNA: TGTGCCAGCTCACCACGGCCAAACAGGGACACAGATACGCAGTATTTT.

CDR3 in DNA: TGTGCCAGCAGCCAGGGACAGGGCAACAATCAGCCCCAGCATTTT. It specifies CASSQGQGNNQPQHF. This chain uses TRBV5-6 with TRBJ1-5; 9 bases align to TRBD1. Germline CDR1 SGHDT, CDR2 YYEEEE. The V segment lost 4 bases and the J segment 3 bases; nucleotides outside the gene matches: 5. This CDR3 spans 15 amino acids. Using reference TRBV5-6 and TRBJ1-5 for the parts outside the CDR3, the full variable domain is DAGVTQSPTHLIKTRGQQVTLRCSPKSGHDTVSWYQQALGQGPQFIFQYYEEEERQRGNFPDRFSGHQFPNYSSELNVNALLLGDSALYLCASSQGQGNNQPQHFGDGTRLSIL.

In DNA, the CDR3 is TGCAGGGCAGTTAGGACAGGGGAAGAGACCCAGTACTTC. Amino acids: CRAVRTGEETQYF. The chain employs TRBV20-1 and TRBJ2-5; TRBD1 agrees at 9 bases. Germline V gene lookup returns CDR1 DFQATT and CDR2 SNEGSKA (reference sequence). The CDR3 sequence is 13 residues long.

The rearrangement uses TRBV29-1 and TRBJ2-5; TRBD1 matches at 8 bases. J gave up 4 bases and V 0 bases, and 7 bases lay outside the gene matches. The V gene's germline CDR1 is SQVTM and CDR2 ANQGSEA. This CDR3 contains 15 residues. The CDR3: CSVEDETGVGETQYF. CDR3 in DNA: TGCAGCGTTGAAGACGAGACAGGGGTTGGAGAGACCCAGTACTTC.

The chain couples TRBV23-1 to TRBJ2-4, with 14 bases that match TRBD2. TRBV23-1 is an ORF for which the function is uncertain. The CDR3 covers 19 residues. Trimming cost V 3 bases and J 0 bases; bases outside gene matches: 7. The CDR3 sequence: CASSHSGTSGGLAKNIQYF. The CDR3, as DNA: TGCGCCAGCAGTCACTCCGGGACTAGCGGGGGTCTAGCCAAAAACATTCAGTACTTC.

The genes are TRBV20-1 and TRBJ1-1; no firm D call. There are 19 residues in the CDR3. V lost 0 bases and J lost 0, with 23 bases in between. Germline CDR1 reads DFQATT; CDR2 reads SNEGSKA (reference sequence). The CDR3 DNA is TGCAGTGCTAGAGATCGTGGGTTGGGCGGACGTACAATGAACACTGAAGCTTTCTTT. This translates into CSARDRGLGGRTMNTEAFF.

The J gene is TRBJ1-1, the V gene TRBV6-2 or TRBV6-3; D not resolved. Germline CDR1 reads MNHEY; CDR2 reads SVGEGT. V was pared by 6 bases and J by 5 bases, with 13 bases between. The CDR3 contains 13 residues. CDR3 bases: TGTGCCAGCAGCCAGGCTCCTGGGACTGAAGCTTTCTTT. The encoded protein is CASSQAPGTEAFF.

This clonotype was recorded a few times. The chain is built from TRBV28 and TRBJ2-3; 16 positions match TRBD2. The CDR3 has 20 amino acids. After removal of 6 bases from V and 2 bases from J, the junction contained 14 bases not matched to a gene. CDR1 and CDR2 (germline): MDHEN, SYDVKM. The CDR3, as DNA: TGTGCCAGCAGAGCAAGGGGGGGACTAGCGGGGGGGTGGAACACAGATACGCAGTATTTT. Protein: CASRARGGLAGGWNTDTQYF.

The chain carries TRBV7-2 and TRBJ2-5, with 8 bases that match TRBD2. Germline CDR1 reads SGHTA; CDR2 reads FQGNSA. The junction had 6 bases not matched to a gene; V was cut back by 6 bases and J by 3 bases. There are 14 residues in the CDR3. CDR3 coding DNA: TGTGCCAGCAGTTATAGCGGGGCGGAAGAGACCCAGTACTTC. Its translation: CASSYSGAEETQYF.